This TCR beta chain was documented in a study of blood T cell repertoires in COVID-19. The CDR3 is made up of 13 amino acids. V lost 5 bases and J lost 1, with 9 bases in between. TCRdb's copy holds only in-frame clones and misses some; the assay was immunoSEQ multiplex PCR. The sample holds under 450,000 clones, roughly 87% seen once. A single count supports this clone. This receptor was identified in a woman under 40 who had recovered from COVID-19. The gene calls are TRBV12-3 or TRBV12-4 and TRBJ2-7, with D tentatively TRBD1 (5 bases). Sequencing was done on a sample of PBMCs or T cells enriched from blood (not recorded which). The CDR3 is CASSPDTSYEQYF. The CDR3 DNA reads TGTGCCAGCAGTCCGGACACATCCTACGAGCAGTACTTC.